This TCR beta chain was captured in a study of T cell changes during pregnancy in multiple sclerosis. Measured with immunoSEQ multiplex PCR; TCRdb has only the in-frame clones, and not every one. In the table there are about 44,000 clones, approximately 93% of which are singletons. Per germline, CDR1 SNHLY and CDR2 FYNNEI. This CDR3 has 14 residues. The J segment lost 5 bases and the V segment lost 2 bases, leaving 5 bases of the junction unmatched. The sample in question was CD4+ T cells from peripheral blood mononuclear cells, obtained in the first trimester of pregnancy. The clonotype comes from a female donor with multiple sclerosis, enrolled in a pregnancy study. V is TRBV2 and J is TRBJ2-5; 7 bases are shared with TRBD1. DNA of the CDR3: TGTGCCAGCAGTGAACTAGGGGGCTGGGAGACCCAGTACTTC. It translates to CASSELGGWETQYF.